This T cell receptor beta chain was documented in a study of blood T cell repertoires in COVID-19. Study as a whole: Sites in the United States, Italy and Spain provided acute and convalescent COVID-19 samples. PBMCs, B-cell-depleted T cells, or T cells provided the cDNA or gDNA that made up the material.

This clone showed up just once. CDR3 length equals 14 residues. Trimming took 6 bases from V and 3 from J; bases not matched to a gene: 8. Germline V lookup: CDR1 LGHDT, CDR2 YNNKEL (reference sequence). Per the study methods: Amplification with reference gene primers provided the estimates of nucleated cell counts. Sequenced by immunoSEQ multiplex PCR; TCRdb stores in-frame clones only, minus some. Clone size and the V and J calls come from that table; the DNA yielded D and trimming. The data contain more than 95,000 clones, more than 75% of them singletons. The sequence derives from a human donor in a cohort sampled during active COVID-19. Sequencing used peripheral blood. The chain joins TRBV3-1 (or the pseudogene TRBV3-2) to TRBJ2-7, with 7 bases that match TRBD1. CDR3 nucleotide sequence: TGTGCCAGCAGAGCAACAGGGGTCGGCTACGAGCAGTACTTC. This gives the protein CASRATGVGYEQYF.